This is a list of T cell receptor beta chains from one sample in a study of T-cell reconstitution after alpha-beta-depleted transplantation in children. TCRdb re-called the PCR reads through MiXCR, storing one row per CDR3 protein. The data hold under 850,000 distinct CDR3 sequences, with about 12% observed a single time. The sequenced sample was PBMCs, obtained before TCRalphabeta/CD19-depleted stem cell transplant. Receptor source: a girl aged 2-10 years with congenital amegakaryocytic thrombocytopenia, due to receive a stem cell transplant. Each CDR3 is given with its conserved first and last residue. D genes are given only for firm matches. Size tells how often a clone was seen (once, few, many) or the class of an expanded clone, and some rows leave it out.

v_call	j_call	clone_size	d_call	cdr3_aa	cdr3_nt
TRBV5-1	TRBJ1-1	many	-	CASSLDVTVDEAFF	TGCGCCAGCAGCTTGGACGTTACGGTGGACGAAGCTTTCTTT
TRBV5-1	TRBJ1-4	-	TRBD1	CASSQDRDEKLFF	TGCGCCAGCAGCCAGGACAGGGATGAAAAACTGTTTTTT
TRBV4-2	TRBJ1-5	-	-	CASNQVDLEAQPQHF	TGTGCCAGCAACCAAGTTGATCTGGAAGCACAGCCCCAGCATTTT
TRBV6-1	TRBJ1-2	few	TRBD1	CASRSTGNYYGYTF	TGTGCCAGCAGGTCGACAGGGAATTACTATGGCTACACCTTC
TRBV7-9	TRBJ1-2	few	-	CASSLVTSGYTF	TGTGCCAGCAGCTTAGTTACCTCTGGCTACACCTTC
TRBV12-3/TRBV12-4	TRBJ1-2	many	-	CASSPRGGGYTF	TGTGCCAGCAGCCCGAGAGGGGGTGGCTACACCTTC
TRBV7-2	TRBJ2-5	few	-	CASSSWDNRETQYF	TGTGCCAGCAGCTCCTGGGACAATAGGGAGACCCAGTACTTC
TRBV5-1	TRBJ2-3	-	TRBD2	CASSLVLAGITDTQYF	TGCGCCAGCAGCTTGGTACTAGCGGGGATCACAGATACGCAGTATTTT
TRBV20-1	TRBJ2-1	many	TRBD2	CSARDPGLAVYNEQFF	TGCAGTGCTAGAGATCCGGGACTAGCGGTCTACAATGAGCAGTTCTTC
TRBV3-1	TRBJ2-4	-	-	CASSQDIHGAVKNIQYF	TGTGCCAGCAGCCAAGATATACACGGGGCTGTCAAAAACATTCAGTACTTC
TRBV24-1	TRBJ2-7	many	TRBD2	CATSDASLAGLTYEQYF	TGTGCCACCAGTGATGCCTCACTAGCGGGGCTAACCTACGAGCAGTACTTC
TRBV5-6	TRBJ1-3	many	-	CASFRLRLRHESSGNTIYF	TGTGCCAGCTTTCGGCTGCGTTTGCGGCATGAGAGCTCTGGAAACACCATATATTTT
TRBV9	TRBJ2-7	few	TRBD2	CASSPPRGLVGEQYF	TGTGCCAGCAGCCCCCCCCGCGGACTAGTCGGCGAGCAGTACTTC